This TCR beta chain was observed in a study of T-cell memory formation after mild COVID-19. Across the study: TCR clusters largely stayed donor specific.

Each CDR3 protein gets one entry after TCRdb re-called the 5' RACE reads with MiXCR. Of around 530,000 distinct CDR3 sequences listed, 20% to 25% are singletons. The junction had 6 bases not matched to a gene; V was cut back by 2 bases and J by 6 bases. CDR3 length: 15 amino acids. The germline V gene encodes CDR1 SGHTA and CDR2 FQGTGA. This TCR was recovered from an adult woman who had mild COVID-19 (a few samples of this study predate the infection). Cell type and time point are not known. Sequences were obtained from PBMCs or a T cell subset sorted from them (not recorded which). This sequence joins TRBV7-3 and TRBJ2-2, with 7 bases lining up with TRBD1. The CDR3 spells CASSLPGTDPGELFF. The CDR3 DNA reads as TGTGCCAGCAGCTTACCCGGGACAGACCCCGGGGAGCTGTTTTTT.